The 18 T cell receptor beta chains below come from one sample, sequenced in a study of OX40 agonist ivuxolimab in advanced cancers. The protocol was immunoSEQ multiplex PCR, while the TCRdb copy is restricted to in-frame clones and leaves out a portion. The sample yields 70,000 or so clones, approximately 92% seen once. The sample in question was CD4+ or CD8+ T cells sorted from blood, obtained in a trial of the OX40 agonist ivuxolimab. Receptors were obtained from an adult with an advanced solid tumor such as melanoma, head and neck, liver or kidney cancer.

J is TRBJ2-5 and V is TRBV19; D is perhaps TRBD2 (5 bases). Trimming shortened V by 3 bases and J by 2 bases, and 16 bases separated the two germline ends. Germline V gives CDR1 LNHDA, CDR2 SQIVND (reference sequence). There are 16 residues in the CDR3. The CDR3 DNA follows: TGTGCCAGTAGTATGGGTCGCAGCGGCAAGCAAGAGACCCAGTACTTC. Amino acid sequence: CASSMGRSGKQETQYF. Together with reference TRBV19 and TRBJ2-5, the CDR3 gives the full variable domain: DGGITQSPKYLFRKEGQNVTLSCEQNLNHDAMYWYRQDPGQGLRLIYYSQIVNDFQKGDIAEGYSVSREKKESFPLTVTSAQKNPTAFYLCASSMGRSGKQETQYFGPGTRLLVL.

The gene calls are TRBV2 and TRBJ2-5; TRBD2 aligns across 10 bases. CDR1 SNHLY and CDR2 FYNNEI come from the germline V gene. The CDR3 spans 17 residues. Germline trimming cut 3 bases from V and 1 base from J; bases unmatched to any gene: 8. CDR3 residues: CASSDGLAVGFQETQYF. For the CDR3, the DNA is TGTGCCAGCAGTGACGGACTAGCGGTGGGCTTCCAAGAGACCCAGTACTTC.

This chain uses TRBV19 with TRBJ1-2; 12 bases match TRBD1. In germline, CDR1 is LNHDA, CDR2 SQIVND (reference sequence). The CDR3 totals 16 residues. The ends lost 5 bases at V and 4 bases at J; junction bases unmatched: 8. CDR3 sequence reads: CASSWGQGARGYGYTF. DNA for the CDR3: TGTGCCAGTAGTTGGGGACAGGGGGCGCGCGGCTATGGCTACACCTTC.

The J gene is TRBJ2-7, the V gene TRBV9; 9 bases match TRBD2. V shed 4 bases and J 0 bases; nucleotides not matched to a gene: 5. CDR1 is SGDLS, CDR2 YYNGEE, per germline. The CDR3 length is 15 residues. The CDR3 DNA is TGTGCCAGCAGCTTAGGCGGGGGGGCCTCCTACGAGCAGTACTTC. This encodes CASSLGGGASYEQYF.

J is TRBJ2-3 and V is TRBV7-9; no reliable D call. The germline CDR1 and CDR2 sequences are SEHNR and FQNEAQ (reference sequence). This CDR3 is 15 amino acids long. The V gene lost 5 bases and the J gene lost 1 base, with 13 bases spanning the gap. The CDR3 here is CASSPPFRGTDTQYF. CDR3 DNA: TGTGCCAGCAGCCCACCATTTAGAGGCACAGATACGCAGTATTTT.

The chain recombines TRBV5-1 with TRBJ2-1; TRBD2 matches 10 bases. V lost 4 bases and J lost 4; bases outside the gene matches: 5. This CDR3 is built from 15 residues. Germline CDR1 reads SGHRS; CDR2 reads YFSETQ. DNA for the CDR3: TGCGCCAGCAGCGAAGGACTAGCGGCTTACAATGAGCAGTTCTTC. Amino acid sequence: CASSEGLAAYNEQFF.

This chain links TRBV11-2 with TRBJ2-7; D unresolved. Germline loops: CDR1 SGHAT, CDR2 FQNNGV. This CDR3 has 15 amino acids. V gave up 3 bases and J gave up 0 bases, with 12 bases separating them. CDR3 sequence: CASSFLQQSSYEQYF. The CDR3 coding sequence is TGTGCCAGCAGCTTTCTCCAGCAAAGCTCCTACGAGCAGTACTTC.

The J gene is TRBJ2-3, the V gene TRBV7-8, with TRBD2 identical over 12 bases. Trimming at V came to 4 bases and at J to 3 bases, leaving 5 bases not matched to a gene. Per germline, CDR1 SGHVS and CDR2 FQNEAQ. The CDR3 is made up of 16 amino acids. CDR3 protein: CASSWGLAGRTDTQYF. As DNA, the CDR3 is TGTGCCAGCAGCTGGGGACTAGCGGGCAGAACAGATACGCAGTATTTT.

This rearrangement joins TRBV9 to TRBJ2-7; 9 bases are a match to TRBD1. CDR3 length equals 14 residues. V lost 4 bases to trimming and J lost 4 bases; unmatched junction nucleotides: 6. Per the germline V gene, CDR1 is SGDLS and CDR2 is YYNGEE. CDR3 protein: CASSPPGTGYEQYF. For the CDR3, the DNA is TGTGCCAGCAGCCCCCCCGGGACAGGGTACGAGCAGTACTTC.

The V gene is TRBV7-9, the J gene TRBJ2-1, with TRBD1 matching over 9 bases. The germline V gene has CDR1 SEHNR and CDR2 FQNEAQ (reference sequence). V lost 5 bases, J lost 5 bases, and 13 bases stayed unmatched. CDR3 length equals 17 residues. CDR3: CASSPRTGDGPNNEQFF. The CDR3 nucleotides read TGTGCCAGCAGCCCTAGGACAGGGGATGGGCCCAACAATGAGCAGTTCTTC.

The chain couples TRBV5-1 to TRBJ2-6; D gene uncertain. The ends were cut back, 0 bases at V and 0 bases at J, with 13 bases in the middle. In germline, CDR1 is SGHRS, CDR2 YFSETQ. The CDR3 consists of 18 residues. The CDR3 is CASSLEAGGNSGANVLTF. CDR3 in DNA: TGCGCCAGCAGCTTGGAGGCAGGCGGAAACTCTGGGGCCAACGTCCTGACTTTC.

This chain joins TRBV9 and TRBJ2-7; 9 nucleotides align to TRBD1. The CDR3 totals 15 residues. The V gene end was trimmed by 4 bases and the J gene end by 2 bases; junction bases not matched to a gene: 7. The germline V gene has CDR1 SGDLS and CDR2 YYNGEE. The CDR3 bases are TGTGCCAGCAGCTCATCGGACAGGGGACCCTACGAGCAGTACTTC. Protein: CASSSSDRGPYEQYF.

This clone has more than one count but fewer than ten. The J gene is TRBJ1-2, the V gene TRBV7-6; 8 bases are shared with TRBD1. The CDR3 is made up of 14 amino acids. Germline values: CDR1 SGHVS, CDR2 FNYEAQ. Trimming took 5 bases from V and 7 from J; bases not matched to a gene: 9. In nucleotides, the CDR3 is TGTGCCAGCAGCGCTGGACAGGGCCTCGGTGGCTACACCTTC. Protein product: CASSAGQGLGGYTF. Supplemented by reference TRBV7-6 and TRBJ1-2, the full variable domain reads GAGVSQSPRYKVTKRGQDVALRCDPISGHVSLYWYRQALGQGPEFLTYFNYEAQQDKSGLPNDRFSAERPEGSISTLTIQRTEQRDSAMYRCASSAGQGLGGYTFGSGTRLTVV.

J is TRBJ2-7 and V is TRBV30, with 7 bases identical to TRBD1. Germline V gene data show CDR1 as GTSNPN and CDR2 as SVGIG (reference sequence). Trimming removed 2 bases from V and 3 bases from J; junction bases left unmatched: 4. This CDR3 spans 13 amino acids. This CDR3 reads CAWSWQGVYEQYF. Written as DNA, the CDR3 is TGTGCCTGGAGTTGGCAGGGGGTCTACGAGCAGTACTTC. Variable domain in full (rest from reference TRBV30 and TRBJ2-7): SQTIHQWPATLVQPVGSPLSLECTVEGTSNPNLYWYRQAAGRGLQLLFYSVGIGQISSEVPQNLSASRPQDRQFILSSKKLLLSDSGFYLCAWSWQGVYEQYFGPGTRLTVT.

CDR3 DNA: TGTGCCAGCAGTTACGGAGTAATAACTGAAGCTTTCTTT. Translated: CASSYGVITEAFF. This rearrangement joins TRBV6-5 to TRBJ1-1; D is undetermined. The CDR3 extends over 13 amino acids. Trimming shortened V by 2 bases and J by 5 bases, and 9 bases separated the two germline ends. Per germline, CDR1 MNHEY and CDR2 SVGAGI.

The chain recombines TRBV7-9 with TRBJ1-2; 8 bases are a match to TRBD1. The ends lost 5 bases at V and 8 bases at J; junction bases unmatched: 13. Germline CDR1 is SEHNR and CDR2 is FQNEAQ (reference sequence). The CDR3 totals 15 residues. CDR3 DNA sequence: TGTGCCAGCAGCAGCCAAGGACAGGGATCAGCGGGCTACACCTTC. This translates into CASSSQGQGSAGYTF. The entire variable domain, with the rest obtained from reference TRBV7-9 and TRBJ1-2, is as follows: DTGVSQNPRHKITKRGQNVTFRCDPISEHNRLYWYRQTLGQGPEFLTYFQNEAQLEKSRLLSDRFSAERPKGSFSTLEIQRTEQGDSAMYLCASSSQGQGSAGYTFGSGTRLTVV.

The genes are TRBV6-4 and TRBJ1-5; TRBD1 agrees at 7 bases. V shed 4 bases, J shed 2 bases, and the junction held 8 bases outside the gene matches. Germline V CDR1 and CDR2: MRHNA, SNTAGT. The CDR3 sequence is 16 residues long. DNA for the CDR3: TGTGCCAGCAGTGCATCAGACAGGGTCGGCAATCAGCCCCAGCATTTT. As protein: CASSASDRVGNQPQHF.

The chain recombines TRBV5-6 with TRBJ2-7; D gene ambiguous. From germline, CDR1 is SGHDT and CDR2 YYEEEE. The V gene lost 1 base and the J gene lost 2 bases, with 1 base spanning the gap. This CDR3 region has 11 residues. The CDR3: CASSLTYEQYF. Written as DNA, the CDR3 is TGTGCCAGCAGCTTGACCTACGAGCAGTACTTC.